This T cell receptor (beta chain) was found in a study of blood T cell repertoires in COVID-19. Study summary: PBMCs, B-cell-depleted T cells, or T cells were the source of the cDNA or gDNA that made up the material.

Participant ages covered about 18 to 100 years across about two dozen US areas. Participants had their cohort set by participant-reported clinical history. Per the original methods: From reference gene primer amplification, estimates of nucleated cell counts were derived. Here immunoSEQ multiplex PCR was the method, and the copy in TCRdb shows in-frame clones only, minus some. The DNA was the basis for D and trimming; V, J and clone size are from that table. The sample has some 290,000 clones, under 90% seen once. V lost 4 bases and J 5 bases, leaving 17 bases between the germline ends. In germline, CDR1 is SGHVS, CDR2 FNYEAQ. The CDR3 spans 15 residues.

Sequencing was carried out using PBMCs or T cells enriched from blood (not recorded which). The clonotype comes from a woman in her twenties or thirties who had recovered from COVID-19. The chain has TRBV7-6 and TRBJ2-5, with D uncertain. The CDR3 loop reads CASSSAPSSRETQYF. CDR3 nucleotide sequence: TGTGCCAGCAGCTCCGCGCCAAGTTCGAGGGAGACCCAGTACTTC. Full variable domain (rest looked up from reference TRBV7-6 and TRBJ2-5): GAGVSQSPRYKVTKRGQDVALRCDPISGHVSLYWYRQALGQGPEFLTYFNYEAQQDKSGLPNDRFSAERPEGSISTLTIQRTEQRDSAMYRCASSSAPSSRETQYFGPGTRLLVL.